The 17 T cell receptor beta chains in this list originate from one sample, sequenced in a study of spatial heterogeneity in lung cancer. Each CDR3 protein gets one entry after TCRdb re-called the 5' RACE reads with MiXCR. The table includes 7,300 or so distinct CDR3 sequences, around 15% detected once. Time point in this sample: sample taken at primary tumor resection. Sequenced here: normal lung tissue next to the tumor, sampled at surgery. All receptors come from a male donor with early-stage non-small cell lung cancer.

The rearrangement uses TRBV25-1 and TRBJ2-2; the match to TRBD2 covers 8 bases. Germline CDR1 and CDR2: MGHDK and SYGVNS. With 8 bases clipped from V and 0 bases from J, the junction kept 5 bases outside the gene matches. The CDR3 loop spans 15 amino acids. Here the CDR3 DNA reads TGTGCCAGCTCGCAGCGGGGGTCGAACACCGGGGAGCTGTTTTTT. This codes for CASSQRGSNTGELFF.

This clonotype was picked up many times. V and J are TRBV7-2 and TRBJ1-2; 7 bases fit TRBD1. There are 17 residues in the CDR3. Losses at the gene ends were 4 bases for V and 8 bases for J; bases not matched to a gene: 19. Germline V CDR1 and CDR2: SGHTA, FQGNSA. CDR3 coding DNA: TGTGCCAGCAGCTCAGATACTGACAGGGTCGCCTCACTAGGCTACACCTTC. Residues: CASSSDTDRVASLGYTF.

This sequence joins TRBV7-8 and TRBJ1-5; tentative D call: TRBD1 (6 bases). This CDR3 is 14 amino acids long. Germline V gene lookup returns CDR1 SGHVS and CDR2 FQNEAQ. Trimming took 2 bases from V and 2 from J, leaving 7 bases between them. This CDR3 reads CASSLPGGNQPQHF. CDR3 DNA sequence: TGTGCCAGCAGCTTACCAGGGGGCAATCAGCCCCAGCATTTT.

This clonotype was seen a handful of times. CDR3 nucleotides: TGTGCCAGCAGCCAGTCAAGGGAGCAGTTCTTC. As protein: CASSQSREQFF. J is TRBJ2-1 and V is TRBV3-1; D unresolved. Looked up from germline, CDR1 is LGHDT and CDR2 is YNNKEL (reference sequence). Trimming cost V 3 bases and J 10 bases, with 7 bases left between them. The CDR3 contains 11 residues.

In its sample, this clonotype was seen many times. The V call is TRBV7-9, the J call TRBJ2-1; 8 bases are shared with TRBD2. V shed 5 bases and J 8 bases; nucleotides not matched to a gene: 11. The CDR3 length is 15 residues. Per the germline V gene, CDR1 is SEHNR and CDR2 is FQNEAQ (reference sequence). This CDR3 is CASSPTGTSLHEQFF. CDR3 in DNA: TGTGCCAGCAGCCCGACCGGGACTAGTCTACATGAGCAGTTCTTC.

This clonotype was seen repeatedly, ten times or more. J is TRBJ2-7 and V is TRBV27, with 12 positions matching TRBD2. CDR1 MNHEY and CDR2 SMNVEV come from the germline V gene (reference sequence). V lost 1 base and J lost 5; bases outside the gene matches: 12. The CDR3 consists of 18 residues. The CDR3 nucleotides read TGTGCCAGCAGTTTATATCCCCCCCTAGCGGGAGGGAAGAACGAGCAGTACTTC. Protein sequence: CASSLYPPLAGGKNEQYF.

In its sample, this clonotype is medium-sized (0.01 to 0.1%). The rearrangement links TRBV7-2 to TRBJ2-6; tentative D call: TRBD1 (5 bases). The CDR3 is 14 amino acids. Trimming removed 5 bases from V and 4 bases from J, with 9 bases in between. Germline V lookup: CDR1 SGHTA, CDR2 FQGNSA. This CDR3 is CASSPGIGANVLTF. The DNA of the CDR3 is TGTGCCAGCAGCCCAGGGATCGGGGCCAACGTCCTGACTTTC.

This clonotype is termed medium-sized. The chain has TRBV28 and TRBJ1-2; no clear D gene. Looked up from germline, CDR1 is MDHEN and CDR2 is SYDVKM. This CDR3 is built from 13 residues. The V and J ends lost 4 bases and 4 bases respectively, with 10 bases between them. CDR3 region: CASSSSLSYGYTF. The CDR3 DNA reads as TGTGCCAGCAGTTCGTCCCTTAGCTATGGCTACACCTTC.

In this sample, this clonotype turned up many times. The gene calls are TRBV5-6 and TRBJ1-1; D perhaps matches TRBD1 (6 bases). The CDR3 is made up of 13 amino acids. V lost 5 bases and J 4 bases, leaving 12 bases between the germline ends. In germline, CDR1 is SGHDT, CDR2 YYEEEE. The CDR3 bases are TGTGCCAGCAGTCCTAGGGGGTCCACTGAAGCTTTCTTT. Its translation: CASSPRGSTEAFF.

V gene TRBV12-3 or TRBV12-4 combines with J gene TRBJ1-2; no reliable D call. Trimming left V 5 bases short and J 0 bases short, with 19 bases between. This CDR3 is built from 17 residues. The CDR3 reads CASSVSLGQATNYGYTF. CDR3 DNA: TGTGCCAGCAGTGTGAGTTTGGGTCAGGCAACTAACTATGGCTACACCTTC.

The chain joins TRBV2 to TRBJ1-6; TRBD1 is a possible D gene (6 bases). Germline V gene data show CDR1 as SNHLY and CDR2 as FYNNEI. The CDR3 has 13 residues. Trimming took 3 bases from V and 10 from J, leaving 10 bases between them. The CDR3 region has the DNA TGTGCCAGCAGTGACGGCAGGGGCTCACCCCTCCACTTT. It is translated as CASSDGRGSPLHF.

This clonotype showed up many times. The genes are TRBV7-8 and TRBJ2-4; TRBD1 is a possible D gene (6 bases). From germline, CDR1 is SGHVS and CDR2 FQNEAQ. The CDR3 is made up of 15 amino acids. Trimming took off 4 bases at V and 9 bases at J, with 19 bases between the two ends. CDR3 amino acids: CASSSSTGTSGIQYF. The CDR3 DNA reads TGTGCCAGCAGCTCTTCAACAGGGACCAGTGGCATTCAGTACTTC.

CDR3 protein: CSARDNRGWGENEKLFF. As DNA, the CDR3 is TGCAGTGCTAGAGATAACAGGGGCTGGGGAGAAAATGAAAAACTGTTTTTT. This chain uses TRBV20-1 with TRBJ1-4; TRBD1 agrees at 7 bases. V trimming: 0 bases; J trimming: 5 bases; junction bases outside the gene matches: 12. Germline-derived CDR1 and CDR2 are DFQATT and SNEGSKA (reference sequence). The CDR3 totals 17 residues.

V and J are TRBV29-1 and TRBJ2-7; D may be TRBD1 (6 bases). This CDR3 comprises 13 residues. Per the germline V gene, CDR1 is SQVTM and CDR2 is ANQGSEA. Trimming cost V 1 base and J 0 bases, with 7 bases left between them. CDR3 sequence (DNA): TGCAGCGTTGAAGGGGGACACTCCTACGAGCAGTACTTC. Protein product: CSVEGGHSYEQYF.

The CDR3 region is CSASGQGSYEQYF. CDR3 DNA: TGCAGTGCTTCGGGACAGGGATCCTACGAGCAGTACTTC. The chain combines TRBV20-1 with TRBJ2-7, with TRBD1 matching over 9 bases. The CDR3 has 13 amino acids. V dropped 5 bases and J dropped 1; count of bases not matched to a gene: 3. Germline V lookup: CDR1 DFQATT, CDR2 SNEGSKA (reference sequence).

There are a few counts of this clonotype. This chain connects TRBV20-1 to TRBJ1-5; a weak D match, TRBD1 (5 bases). V dropped 6 bases and J dropped 0 bases, with 9 bases sitting between them. The germline V gene encodes CDR1 DFQATT and CDR2 SNEGSKA (reference sequence). The CDR3 loop spans 13 amino acids. CDR3 loop: CSAQGNSNQPQHF. CDR3 in DNA: TGCAGTGCCCAGGGTAATAGCAATCAGCCCCAGCATTTT.

This clonotype has a count of ten or more. The V and J genes are TRBV28 and TRBJ2-7; D perhaps matches TRBD2 (6 bases). Looked up from germline, CDR1 is MDHEN and CDR2 is SYDVKM. Trimming took 2 bases from V and 1 from J, leaving 12 bases between them. The CDR3 covers 15 residues. CDR3 sequence: CASSLGGTTSYEQYF. As DNA, the CDR3 is TGTGCCAGCAGTTTAGGCGGGACCACTTCCTACGAGCAGTACTTC.